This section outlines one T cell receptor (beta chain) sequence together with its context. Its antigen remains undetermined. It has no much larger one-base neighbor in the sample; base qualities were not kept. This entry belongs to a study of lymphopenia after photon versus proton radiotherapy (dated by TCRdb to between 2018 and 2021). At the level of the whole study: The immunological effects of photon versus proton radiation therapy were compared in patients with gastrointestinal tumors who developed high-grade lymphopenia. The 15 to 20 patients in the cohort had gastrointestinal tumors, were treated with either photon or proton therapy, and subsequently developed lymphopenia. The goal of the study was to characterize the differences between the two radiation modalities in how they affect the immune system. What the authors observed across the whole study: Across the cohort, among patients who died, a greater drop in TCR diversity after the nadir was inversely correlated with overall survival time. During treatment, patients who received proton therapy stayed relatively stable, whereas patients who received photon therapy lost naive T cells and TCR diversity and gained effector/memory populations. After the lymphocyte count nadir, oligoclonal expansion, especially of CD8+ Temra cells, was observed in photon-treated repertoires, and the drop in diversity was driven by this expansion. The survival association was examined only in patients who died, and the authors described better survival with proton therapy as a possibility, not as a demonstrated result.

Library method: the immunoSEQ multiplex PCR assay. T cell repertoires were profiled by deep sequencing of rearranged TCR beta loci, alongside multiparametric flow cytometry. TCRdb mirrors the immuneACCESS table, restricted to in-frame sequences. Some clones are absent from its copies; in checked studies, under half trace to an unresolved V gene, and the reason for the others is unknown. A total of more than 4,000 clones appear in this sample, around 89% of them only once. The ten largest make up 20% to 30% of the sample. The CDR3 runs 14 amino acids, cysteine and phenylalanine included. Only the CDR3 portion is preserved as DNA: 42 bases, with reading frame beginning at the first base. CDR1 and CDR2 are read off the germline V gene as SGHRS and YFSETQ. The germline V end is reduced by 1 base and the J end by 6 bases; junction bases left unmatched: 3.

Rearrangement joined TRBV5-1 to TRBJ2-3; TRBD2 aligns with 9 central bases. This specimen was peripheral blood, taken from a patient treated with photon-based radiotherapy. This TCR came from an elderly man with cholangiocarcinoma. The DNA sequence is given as TGCGCCAGCAGCTTGATTAGCGGGGGCGATACGCAGTATTTT. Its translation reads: CASSLISGGDTQYF. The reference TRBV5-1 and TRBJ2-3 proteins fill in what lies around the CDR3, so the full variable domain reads KAGVTQTPRYLIKTRGQQVTLSCSPISGHRSVSWYQQTPGQGLQFLFEYFSETQRNKGNFPGRFSGRQFSNSRSEMNVSTLELGDSALYLCASSLISGGDTQYFGPGTRLTVL.